A single sample is the source of the 26 T cell receptor beta chains below, sequenced in a study of response to subunit inactivated influenza vaccine. TCRdb ran MiXCR on the RT-PCR reads and lists one entry per CDR3 protein. Of over 150,000 distinct CDR3 sequences in the sample, 13% to 15% were seen once. The sample in question was CD8+ T cells sorted from PBMCs, obtained more than 4 days after vaccination. The receptors originated from a man aged 50 or older who received an inactivated influenza vaccine.

This rearrangement joins TRBV2 to TRBJ2-3; 7 nucleotides align to TRBD2. This CDR3 has 13 residues. Germline lookup yields CDR1 SNHLY and CDR2 FYNNEI. Germline trimming cut 6 bases from V and 2 bases from J; bases unmatched to any gene: 2. This chain's CDR3 is CASRGGDTDTQYF. The CDR3 nucleotides read TGTGCCAGCAGGGGGGGGGACACAGATACGCAGTATTTT.

The rearrangement uses TRBV10-1 and TRBJ1-2; D not resolved. This CDR3 spans 13 amino acids. The germline V and J ends were trimmed by 1 base and 0 bases, with 3 bases remaining between them. CDR1 is WNHNN and CDR2 is SYGVQD in the germline V gene (reference sequence). As DNA, the CDR3 is TGCGCCAGCAGTGAGTTAACTAACTATGGCTACACCTTC. This sequence encodes CASSELTNYGYTF.

This clonotype was observed a single time. The chain uses TRBV12-3 or TRBV12-4 and TRBJ1-1, with D tentatively TRBD1 (5 bases). Trimming pared 6 bases from V and 6 bases from J, leaving 17 bases between. This CDR3 contains 14 residues. The CDR3 reads CASSRRGARAEAFF. The CDR3 DNA sequence: TGTGCCAGCAGCCGGAGAGGGGCTAGGGCTGAAGCTTTCTTT.

This chain uses TRBV9 with TRBJ2-7; D perhaps matches TRBD2 (5 bases). The CDR3 sequence is 14 residues long. From germline, CDR1 is SGDLS and CDR2 YYNGEE. V was shortened by 0 bases and J by 1 base, with 8 bases between the two germline ends. CDR3 sequence reads: CASSVGGFSYEQYF. The CDR3 DNA reads as TGTGCCAGCAGCGTAGGCGGGTTTTCCTACGAGCAGTACTTC.

J is TRBJ2-6 and V is TRBV27; 11 bases are shared with TRBD2. Germline CDR1 and CDR2: MNHEY and SMNVEV (reference sequence). The CDR3 runs 17 residues. Losses at the gene ends were 3 bases for V and 4 bases for J; bases not matched to a gene: 5. CDR3 sequence: CASSFLAGGPGANVLTF. CDR3 DNA: TGTGCCAGCAGTTTTCTAGCGGGAGGTCCCGGGGCCAACGTCCTGACTTTC.

In this sample, this clonotype turned up a few times. The V call is TRBV12-3 or TRBV12-4, the J call TRBJ2-1; no clear D. There are 14 residues in the CDR3. Trimming left V 2 bases short and J 4 bases short, with 9 bases between. This CDR3 is CASSLKLPYNEQFF. CDR3 nucleotide sequence: TGTGCCAGCAGTTTAAAGTTACCTTACAATGAGCAGTTCTTC.

The chain joins TRBV7-2 to TRBJ1-4; TRBD1 aligns across 7 bases. The CDR3 is made up of 15 amino acids. The V and J ends lost 2 bases and 8 bases, in that order; junction bases with no gene match: 8. Germline CDR1 is SGHTA and CDR2 is FQGNSA. CDR3 nucleotides: TGTGCCAGCAGCTTATCCCAGGGGGTTGGCGAAAAACTGTTTTTT. It yields the protein CASSLSQGVGEKLFF.

V and J are TRBV3-1 and TRBJ2-5; 7 positions agree with TRBD1. The CDR3 loop spans 15 amino acids. Germline values: CDR1 LGHDT, CDR2 YNNKEL (reference sequence). With V trimmed by 5 bases and J by 1 base, 7 bases remained unmatched. The CDR3 spells CASSSPGQPQETQYF. CDR3 DNA sequence: TGTGCCAGCAGCTCTCCGGGACAGCCCCAAGAGACCCAGTACTTC.

Only a few counts were recorded for this clonotype. The chain has TRBV7-2 and TRBJ2-6; no definite D call. The CDR3 extends over 14 amino acids. The ends were cut back, 2 bases at V and 4 bases at J, with 6 bases in the middle. Germline V gene lookup returns CDR1 SGHTA and CDR2 FQGNSA. The CDR3 DNA reads TGTGCCAGCAGCTTATCTCTGGGGGCCAACGTCCTGACTTTC. This translates into CASSLSLGANVLTF.

This clonotype was detected a few times. V usage is TRBV28 and J usage is TRBJ2-7, with 8 bases identical to TRBD2. V was pared by 2 bases and J by 4 bases, with 7 bases of the junction left unmatched. The CDR3 loop spans 15 amino acids. Germline V gene data show CDR1 as MDHEN and CDR2 as SYDVKM. The CDR3 loop reads CASSLVGGVRYEQYF. The CDR3 coding sequence is TGTGCCAGCAGTTTAGTCGGGGGGGTGAGGTACGAGCAGTACTTC.

The V and J genes are TRBV11-2 and TRBJ2-7; 8 bases agree with TRBD1. With V trimmed by 5 bases and J by 2 bases, 17 bases remained unmatched. The CDR3 is 18 amino acids. CDR1 and CDR2 (germline): SGHAT, FQNNGV. Written as DNA, the CDR3 is TGTGCCAGCAGCACCAGGGGGCCACTTTCGTCTGCCGCCTACGAGCAGTACTTC. Its protein is CASSTRGPLSSAAYEQYF.

This clonotype was detected ten times or more. This chain links TRBV12-3 or TRBV12-4 with TRBJ2-1, with TRBD2 identical over 9 bases. Losses at the gene ends were 7 bases for V and 8 bases for J; bases not matched to a gene: 6. CDR3 length: 13 residues. DNA for the CDR3: TGTGCCAGCAACGCGGGAGGGCTTTATGAGCAGTTCTTC. Residues: CASNAGGLYEQFF.

This clonotype was detected only a few times. The chain couples TRBV4-1 to TRBJ2-7; 11 bases are a match to TRBD2. The CDR3 consists of 17 residues. Germline CDR1 reads MGHRA; CDR2 reads YSYEKL. V shed 10 bases and J 2 bases; nucleotides not matched to a gene: 16. The CDR3 is CATPKGWTSGSTYEQYF. For the CDR3, the DNA is TGCGCCACCCCGAAAGGGTGGACTAGCGGGTCTACCTACGAGCAGTACTTC.

The gene calls are TRBV29-1 and TRBJ2-5; tentative D call: TRBD2 (6 bases). V dropped 7 bases and J dropped 4 bases, with 25 bases sitting between them. Germline V gene sequence: CDR1 SQVTM, CDR2 ANQGSEA. This CDR3 contains 16 residues. For the CDR3, the DNA is TGCAGCGCTGATGGTGCAGAAGGACTACCTCTAGAGACCCAGTACTTC. Translation gives CSADGAEGLPLETQYF.

V usage is TRBV11-2 and J usage is TRBJ2-2; D unresolved. V was trimmed by 5 bases and J by 13 bases, leaving 14 bases between them. CDR1 is SGHAT, CDR2 FQNNGV, per germline. The CDR3 runs to 12 residues. DNA of the CDR3: TGTGCCAGCAGCCCCCTGCCATGGGGGCTGTTTTTT. Amino acid sequence: CASSPLPWGLFF.

The rearrangement links TRBV28 to TRBJ2-2, with unresolved D. CDR1 is MDHEN and CDR2 is SYDVKM in the germline V gene. CDR3 length equals 14 residues. Trimming shortened V by 5 bases and J by 1 base, and 8 bases separated the two germline ends. CDR3 protein: CASSRSGNTGELFF. The CDR3 nucleotides are TGTGCCAGCAGTAGGTCGGGGAACACCGGGGAGCTGTTTTTT.

The V gene is TRBV9, the J gene TRBJ2-1; 9 bases align to TRBD2. V was clipped by 0 bases and J by 0 bases; unmatched bases: 1. The germline V gene encodes CDR1 SGDLS and CDR2 YYNGEE. This CDR3 contains 16 residues. This CDR3 is CASSVGLAVSYNEQFF. In nucleotides, the CDR3 is TGTGCCAGCAGCGTAGGACTAGCGGTCTCCTACAATGAGCAGTTCTTC.

A few counts support this clonotype. The V and J genes are TRBV2 and TRBJ2-3; TRBD2 agrees at 7 bases. The CDR3 runs 14 residues. Germline values: CDR1 SNHLY, CDR2 FYNNEI. V shed 2 bases and J 6 bases; nucleotides not matched to a gene: 5. For the CDR3, the DNA is TGTGCCAGCAGTGAACGGCGGGAGCGGGATACGCAGTATTTT. This translates into CASSERRERDTQYF.

V and J are TRBV12-3 or TRBV12-4 and TRBJ2-6; the match to TRBD1 covers 10 bases. This CDR3 has 16 residues. The J segment lost 3 bases and the V segment lost 4 bases, leaving 3 bases of the junction unmatched. CDR3 nucleotides: TGTGCCAGCAGTTCGACAGGGGGCTTTGGGGCCAACGTCCTGACTTTC. Amino acids: CASSSTGGFGANVLTF.

V is TRBV11-2 and J is TRBJ1-2; D ambiguous. V dropped 2 bases and J dropped 4 bases, with 8 bases sitting between them. Looked up from germline, CDR1 is SGHAT and CDR2 is FQNNGV. The CDR3 has 13 residues. The CDR3 region is CASSLRSRYGYTF. DNA of the CDR3: TGTGCCAGCAGCTTACGGTCACGCTATGGCTACACCTTC. The entire variable domain, with the rest obtained from reference TRBV11-2 and TRBJ1-2, is as follows: EAGVAQSPRYKIIEKRQSVAFWCNPISGHATLYWYQQILGQGPKLLIQFQNNGVVDDSQLPKDRFSAERLKGVDSTLKIQPAKLEDSAVYLCASSLRSRYGYTFGSGTRLTVV.

The table lists this clonotype with many counts. The chain recombines TRBV7-9 with TRBJ1-1; D is ambiguous. Germline CDR1 SEHNR, CDR2 FQNEAQ (reference sequence). This CDR3 spans 13 amino acids. Trimming pared 5 bases from V and 0 bases from J, leaving 7 bases between. The CDR3 DNA sequence: TGTGCCAGCAGCCGGTGGATGAACACTGAAGCTTTCTTT. Translating gives CASSRWMNTEAFF.

The chain carries TRBV12-3 or TRBV12-4 and TRBJ1-2, with unresolved D. V gave up 5 bases and J gave up 3 bases, with 13 bases separating them. The CDR3 consists of 14 residues. Here the CDR3 reads CASSTGVQYYGYTF. CDR3 nucleotide sequence: TGTGCCAGCAGTACCGGGGTACAGTACTATGGCTACACCTTC.

This clonotype came up many times. The chain has TRBV5-1 and TRBJ2-3; D might be TRBD1 (6 bases). V lost 0 bases and J 2 bases, leaving 16 bases between the germline ends. The CDR3 loop spans 17 amino acids. Germline lookup yields CDR1 SGHRS and CDR2 YFSETQ. The CDR3 bases are TGCGCCAGCAGCTTGGGACGGTTGGACAGCCTCACAGATACGCAGTATTTT. As protein: CASSLGRLDSLTDTQYF.

This clonotype was seen at least ten times. This chain joins TRBV4-1 and TRBJ2-7, with a possible D match to TRBD2 (5 bases). Trimming pared 2 bases from V and 2 bases from J, leaving 19 bases between. CDR1 is MGHRA and CDR2 is YSYEKL in the germline V gene. The CDR3 has 17 residues. CDR3 in DNA: TGCGCCAGCAGCCAATCATCACCCCCGGGGAGAGCCTACGAGCAGTACTTC. It yields the protein CASSQSSPPGRAYEQYF.

On this clonotype itself: Possible read error: a much larger clone is one base away. J is TRBJ2-2 and V is TRBV24-1; perhaps TRBD2 as D (6 bases). The germline V and J ends were trimmed by 10 bases and 3 bases, with 14 bases remaining between them. Germline V gene data show CDR1 as KGHDR and CDR2 as SFDVKD. The CDR3 sequence is 14 residues long. The CDR3 loop is CATQVTGDTGELFF. The CDR3 coding sequence is TGTGCCACGCAGGTCACGGGGGACACCGGGGAGCTGTTTTTT.

This clonotype was picked up a small number of times. The genes are TRBV7-3 and TRBJ2-7, with 9 positions matching TRBD1. The V gene's germline CDR1 is SGHTA and CDR2 FQGTGA. CDR3 length: 17 residues. The V segment lost 5 bases and the J segment 6 bases; nucleotides outside the gene matches: 17. This CDR3 is CASSLEHWGDRAPEQYF. CDR3 DNA: TGTGCCAGCAGCCTCGAACACTGGGGGGACAGGGCCCCCGAGCAGTACTTC.